This T cell receptor beta chain came from a study of shared clonotypes between healthy human individuals. In the study overall: Three plates were used per donor for CD4 naive, three for CD4 memory, two for CD8 naive and one for CD8 memory.

Terminally differentiated effector memory CD45RA+ cells were excluded from the naive CD8 cells, which were CD45RO-negative and positively selected for CCR7. Only in-frame clones appear in the TCRdb table, and some are missing; sequencing was by immunoSEQ multiplex PCR. Of over 2,000,000 clones in the sample, 80% to 95% were seen once. Germline-derived CDR1 and CDR2 are GTSNPN and SVGIG (reference sequence). V lost 2 bases to trimming and J lost 8 bases, with 15 bases between them. The CDR3 totals 13 residues. This TCR was recovered from a man aged 18 to 30 in good health. Some clones in this sample may be carry-over from other donors' samples. This chain connects TRBV30 to TRBJ1-2; tentatively, D is TRBD1 (6 bases). The sample comprised naive CD8+ T cells from PBMCs. The DNA for the CDR3 is TGTGCCTGGAGTATTACAGTCAGGGGCGGCTACACCTTC. This translates into CAWSITVRGGYTF.